These 10 T cell receptor beta chains originate from one sample sequenced in a study of T-cell reconstitution after alpha-beta-depleted transplantation in children. During its preparation, the TCRbeta library received unique molecular identifiers. MiXCR, applied by TCRdb to the PCR reads, yields one record per CDR3 protein. The sample lists around 80,000 distinct CDR3 sequences, around 18% seen once, with about 47% in the top ten. Material: PBMCs, mostly from graft donor cells, obtained 360 days after TCRalphabeta/CD19-depleted stem cell transplant. The receptor source for this set is a male patient aged 2 to 9 who had a stem cell transplant for acute lymphoblastic leukemia, so the T cells may come from the graft donor.

The chain employs TRBV5-1 and TRBJ2-7, with a tentative D call TRBD2 (5 bases). The CDR3 contains 12 residues. V lost 4 bases, J lost 7 bases, and 12 bases lay in between. From germline, CDR1 is SGHRS and CDR2 YFSETQ. The CDR3 loop is CASSGPGMEQYF. The CDR3 nucleotides are TGCGCCAGCAGCGGGCCGGGGATGGAGCAGTACTTC.

The chain couples TRBV11-2 to TRBJ1-2; D gene ambiguous. With 4 bases removed from V and 4 bases from J, the gap between germline ends came to 10 bases. The CDR3 sequence is 13 residues long. Germline V CDR1 and CDR2: SGHAT, FQNNGV. The CDR3 DNA reads as TGTGCCAGCAGCTCAGCAGGCATCTATGGCTACACCTTC. Translated, it gives CASSSAGIYGYTF.

This clonotype was counted between two and nine times. The rearrangement uses TRBV27 and TRBJ2-5; D unclear. Germline V gene lookup returns CDR1 MNHEY and CDR2 SMNVEV (reference sequence). V was cut by 1 base and J by 4 bases, with 13 bases left in between. The CDR3 sequence is 15 residues long. CDR3 amino acids: CASSLWSLRRETQYF. In DNA, the CDR3 is TGTGCCAGCAGTTTATGGAGTTTGAGGAGAGAGACCCAGTACTTC.

The chain couples TRBV12-3 or TRBV12-4 to TRBJ1-5; D gene uncertain. This CDR3 has 13 residues. V lost 6 bases, J lost 0 bases, and 6 bases lay in between. The CDR3 region has the DNA TGTGCCAGCAGGAAGTATAGCAATCAGCCCCAGCATTTT. Amino acids: CASRKYSNQPQHF.

The V call is TRBV11-2, the J call TRBJ2-1; D perhaps matches TRBD2 (6 bases). The germline V gene has CDR1 SGHAT and CDR2 FQNNGV. The CDR3 has 17 amino acids. V was trimmed by 1 base and J by 0 bases, leaving 13 bases between them. CDR3 in amino acids: CASSLVFGRGSYNEQFF. DNA of the CDR3: TGTGCCAGCAGCTTAGTTTTCGGGAGAGGCTCCTACAATGAGCAGTTCTTC.

This clonotype showed up just a few times. The rearrangement joins TRBV28 to TRBJ1-1, with 10 bases matching TRBD1. J gave up 6 bases and V 5 bases, and 9 bases lay outside the gene matches. The CDR3 contains 15 residues. Germline CDR1 reads MDHEN; CDR2 reads SYDVKM. The CDR3, as DNA: TGTGCCAGCAGTCCTCCGACAGGGGGCAAACCTGAAGCTTTCTTT. Protein product: CASSPPTGGKPEAFF.

This rearrangement joins TRBV21-1 to TRBJ1-2. TRBV21-1 is an annotated pseudogene. The CDR3 spans 14 residues. The CDR3 spells CASSKEAAGGGYTF. CDR3 nucleotides: TGTGCCAGCAGCAAAGAGGCGGCCGGCGGTGGCTACACCTTC.

The rearrangement links TRBV5-1 to TRBJ2-5; no definite D call. V lost 2 bases and J lost 4, with 9 bases in between. This CDR3 is built from 13 residues. CDR1 is SGHRS, CDR2 YFSETQ, per germline. The DNA of the CDR3 is TGCGCCAGCAGCTTTGTCCCGGGAGAGACCCAGTACTTC. Encoded protein: CASSFVPGETQYF.

This clonotype has at least ten counts. This chain joins TRBV5-6 and TRBJ2-3; no clear D. Between the trimmed V and J ends, which lost 6 bases and 1 base, there was a span of 12 bases. This CDR3 is 14 amino acids long. Germline V gene lookup returns CDR1 SGHDT and CDR2 YYEEEE. The CDR3 region has the DNA TGTGCCAGCACCCTACCTCAGGGCACAGATACGCAGTATTTT. Its translation is CASTLPQGTDTQYF.

The chain employs TRBV4-1 and TRBJ2-2; D possibly corresponds to TRBD1 (6 bases). V lost 1 base, J lost 0 bases, and 6 bases lay in between. The CDR3 is made up of 15 amino acids. The germline V gene encodes CDR1 MGHRA and CDR2 YSYEKL. The chain's CDR3 is CASSQGQANTGELFF. Here the CDR3 DNA reads TGCGCCAGCAGCCAAGGACAGGCGAACACCGGGGAGCTGTTTTTT.